This T cell receptor (beta chain) was sequenced during a study of blood T cell repertoires in COVID-19. Study information: The United States, Italy and Spain were the sources of the acute and convalescent COVID-19 samples. T cells, B-cell-depleted T cells, or PBMCs provided the cDNA or gDNA that served as material.

In the source study's methods: Reference gene primers were amplified, and this amplification served to estimate nucleated cell counts. TCRdb's copy holds only in-frame clones and misses some; the assay was immunoSEQ multiplex PCR. V, J and clone size are taken as reported in that table, and D and trimming were inferred from the DNA itself. The repertoire holds some 190,000 clones, with roughly 91% as singletons. V was clipped by 5 bases and J by 5 bases, with 12 bases between them. The CDR3 sequence is 14 residues long. From germline, CDR1 is SGHTA and CDR2 FQGNSA. The rearrangement joins TRBV7-2 to TRBJ2-2; a weak D match, TRBD1 (8 bases). The clonotype originates from a human donor in a cohort sampled during active COVID-19. The sample consisted of peripheral blood. This CDR3 reads CASSGQGGTGELFF. The CDR3 DNA reads as TGTGCCAGCAGCGGACAGGGAGGGACCGGGGAGCTGTTTTTT.